Listed here are 22 T cell receptor beta chains from one sample, sequenced in a study of T-cell reconstitution after alpha-beta-depleted transplantation in children. The library targeted TCRbeta and was prepared with unique molecular identifiers. TCRdb independently ran MiXCR on the PCR reads; one entry per CDR3 protein. Altogether under 250,000 distinct CDR3 sequences are present, 6.6% being singletons, with the ten largest covering roughly 6%. The sequences come from PBMCs, collected before TCRalphabeta/CD19-depleted stem cell transplant. The origin of the receptors is a boy between 2 and 15 years old with acute lymphoblastic leukemia, due to receive a stem cell transplant.

On this clonotype: This may arise from a read error, as a much more abundant clone is one base away. The chain carries TRBV7-9 and TRBJ2-6; D not resolved. V was pared by 5 bases and J by 2 bases, with 7 bases between. The germline gives CDR1 SEHNR, CDR2 FQNEAQ (reference sequence). The length of the CDR3 is 14 residues. CDR3 in amino acids: CASSPPAGANVLTF. The CDR3 DNA follows: TGTGCCAGCAGCCCCCCCGCTGGGGCCAACGTCCTGACTTTC. The full variable domain, with the rest looked up from reference TRBV7-9 and TRBJ2-6, is DTGVSQNPRHKITKRGQNVTFRCDPISEHNRLYWYRQTLGQGPEFLTYFQNEAQLEKSRLLSDRFSAERPKGSFSTLEIQRTEQGDSAMYLCASSPPAGANVLTFGAGSRLTVL.

This clonotype was recorded many times. The chain has TRBV5-1 and TRBJ2-1, with D unclear. Germline lookup yields CDR1 SGHRS and CDR2 YFSETQ. The CDR3 runs 14 residues. Trimming removed 2 bases from V and 4 bases from J, with 10 bases in between. The CDR3 nucleotides read TGCGCCAGCAGCTTCTCAGCCTCTTACAATGAGCAGTTCTTC. It codes for CASSFSASYNEQFF.

The chain recombines TRBV28 with TRBJ2-3; 8 nucleotides match TRBD2. Germline values: CDR1 MDHEN, CDR2 SYDVKM. Trimming removed 5 bases from V and 0 bases from J; junction bases left unmatched: 7. CDR3 length equals 16 residues. In DNA, the CDR3 is TGTGCCAGCAGTCCGACTAGCGCCGGGAGCACAGATACGCAGTATTTT. Its protein is CASSPTSAGSTDTQYF.

For this clonotype: Germline and junction disagree at one end, which may indicate a read error. The chain combines TRBV6-7 with TRBJ2-4; tentatively, D is TRBD1 or TRBD2 (6 bases each). TRBV6-7 qualifies as an ORF whose function is uncertain. This CDR3 is 19 amino acids long. CDR3 sequence: CTSCLRQGQTSLAKNIQYF. The CDR3 DNA is TGTACCAGCTGTTTAAGGCAGGGGCAAACTAGCCTAGCCAAAAACATTCAGTACTTC.

This clonotype appeared a few times. J is TRBJ1-4 and V is TRBV18, with D perhaps TRBD1 (6 bases). Germline assignment: CDR1 KGHSH and CDR2 LQKENI. Trimming stripped 5 bases from V and 0 bases from J, with 10 bases between. CDR3 size: 15 residues. CDR3 sequence reads: CASSWTEATNEKLFF. The CDR3 region has the DNA TGTGCCAGCTCATGGACAGAGGCAACTAATGAAAAACTGTTTTTT.

This clonotype was counted a single time. The chain couples TRBV28 to TRBJ1-5, with a weak D call TRBD1 (5 bases). The germline CDR1 and CDR2 sequences are MDHEN and SYDVKM. Trimming shortened V by 3 bases and J by 5 bases, and 11 bases separated the two germline ends. The CDR3 covers 14 residues. CDR3: CASSFLRGDQPQHF. The CDR3 DNA is TGTGCCAGCAGTTTCTTAAGGGGAGATCAGCCCCAGCATTTT. Combining the CDR3 with reference TRBV28 and TRBJ1-5 gives the whole variable domain DVKVTQSSRYLVKRTGEKVFLECVQDMDHENMFWYRQDPGLGLRLIYFSYDVKMKEKGDIPEGYSVSREKKERFSLILESASTNQTSMYLCASSFLRGDQPQHFGDGTRLSIL.

This CDR3 is CAWSVIEVGHEQYF. The CDR3 DNA follows: TGTGCCTGGAGTGTAATTGAGGTGGGCCACGAGCAGTACTTC. The V call is TRBV30, the J call TRBJ2-7, with unresolved D. This CDR3 region has 14 residues. Trimming removed 0 bases from V and 5 bases from J, with 14 bases in between. CDR1 and CDR2 (germline): GTSNPN, SVGIG (reference sequence).

Comment on this clonotype: One end of the junction fails to match germline, which may point to a read error. The chain joins TRBV6-2 or TRBV6-3 to TRBJ1-1, with TRBD1 as a possible D gene (5 bases). In germline, CDR1 is MNHEY, CDR2 SVGEGT. The CDR3 totals 18 residues. The CDR3 DNA sequence: TGTGCCAGCAGTTACGGCCTTGGTGTCCCAGGGTTGAAGACTGAAGCTTTCTTT. As protein: CASSYGLGVPGLKTEAFF.

At least ten counts were recorded for this clonotype. V and J are TRBV6-5 and TRBJ2-5; 7 bases are shared with TRBD1. Per the germline V gene, CDR1 is MNHEY and CDR2 is SVGAGI. The trim removed 2 bases at V and 5 bases at J, leaving 8 bases unmatched. This CDR3 is 15 amino acids long. CDR3 amino acids: CASSYKGGAYETQYF. The CDR3 DNA follows: TGTGCCAGCAGTTACAAAGGGGGCGCCTACGAGACCCAGTACTTC.

This clonotype was observed many times. This rearrangement joins TRBV28 to TRBJ1-6; the D is unclear. CDR1 MDHEN and CDR2 SYDVKM come from the germline V gene. Trimming removed 2 bases from V and 14 bases from J, with 16 bases in between. This CDR3 has 14 residues. CDR3 loop: CASSLETRGWSLHF. The CDR3 DNA sequence: TGTGCCAGCAGTTTAGAGACGCGGGGTTGGTCCCTCCACTTT. The full variable domain, completed using reference TRBV28 and TRBJ1-6, is DVKVTQSSRYLVKRTGEKVFLECVQDMDHENMFWYRQDPGLGLRLIYFSYDVKMKEKGDIPEGYSVSREKKERFSLILESASTNQTSMYLCASSLETRGWSLHFGNGTRLTVT.

This clonotype was observed at least ten times. The chain has TRBV10-3 and TRBJ2-5; TRBD2 matches at 8 bases. CDR1 and CDR2 (germline): ENHRY, SYGVKD. The V and J ends lost 2 bases and 4 bases, in that order; junction bases with no gene match: 3. The CDR3 sequence is 14 residues long. CDR3 residues: CAISEREGSETQYF. The CDR3, as DNA: TGTGCCATCAGTGAGCGGGAGGGGTCAGAGACCCAGTACTTC.

This clonotype was seen ten or more times. V is TRBV12-3 or TRBV12-4 and J is TRBJ2-1, with 16 positions matching TRBD2. This CDR3 has 18 amino acids. Unmatched junction bases numbered 6, after V lost 7 bases and J lost 0 bases. CDR3 sequence (DNA): TGTGCCAGCACTCCGGGACTAGCGGGAGGGGCCTCCTACAATGAGCAGTTCTTC. Translating it yields CASTPGLAGGASYNEQFF.

This clonotype was counted many times. This rearrangement joins TRBV29-1 to TRBJ2-5; no definite D call. The CDR3 totals 15 residues. CDR1 and CDR2 (germline): SQVTM, ANQGSEA. V gave up 2 bases and J gave up 3 bases, with 16 bases separating them. The CDR3 sequence is CSVETSQIMEETQYF. The CDR3 nucleotides are TGCAGCGTTGAAACGAGTCAGATTATGGAAGAGACCCAGTACTTC. The full variable domain, completed using reference TRBV29-1 and TRBJ2-5, is SAVISQKPSRDICQRGTSLTIQCQVDSQVTMMFWYRQQPGQSLTLIATANQGSEATYESGFVIDKFPISRPNLTFSTLTVSNMSPEDSSIYLCSVETSQIMEETQYFGPGTRLLVL.

This clonotype has at least ten counts. V and J are TRBV29-1 and TRBJ2-3; the D is unclear. Trimming pared 3 bases from V and 4 bases from J, leaving 11 bases between. The germline CDR1 and CDR2 sequences are SQVTM and ANQGSEA. The CDR3 has 13 amino acids. The CDR3 loop reads CSVEGGSPDTQYF. CDR3 in DNA: TGCAGCGTTGAGGGCGGCTCTCCAGATACGCAGTATTTT.

The genes are TRBV7-2 and TRBJ1-6; D gene unclear. Germline V gene data show CDR1 as SGHTA and CDR2 as FQGNSA. The CDR3 covers 17 residues. V was pared by 5 bases and J by 6 bases, with 20 bases between. CDR3 bases: TGTGCCAGCAGCAAGGTGTCAGGCTCGAGAAGTAATTCACCCCTCCACTTT. It specifies CASSKVSGSRSNSPLHF.

The chain joins TRBV6-5 to TRBJ1-1; D gene ambiguous. V was shortened by 3 bases and J by 3 bases, with 11 bases between the two germline ends. The CDR3 contains 14 residues. Germline V CDR1 and CDR2: MNHEY, SVGAGI. The CDR3 sequence: CASSYKFRDTEAFF. CDR3 coding DNA: TGTGCCAGCAGTTATAAGTTCCGAGACACTGAAGCTTTCTTT.

V is TRBV5-1 and J is TRBJ2-7; D is undetermined. CDR1 and CDR2 (germline): SGHRS, YFSETQ. This CDR3 region has 13 residues. V gave up 6 bases and J gave up 0 bases, with 10 bases separating them. CDR3 sequence reads: CASNARVSYEQYF. DNA of the CDR3: TGCGCCAGCAATGCCCGCGTCTCCTACGAGCAGTACTTC.

This clonotype was counted many times. The chain is built from TRBV5-1 and TRBJ2-1; 13 bases agree with TRBD2. Germline V gene data show CDR1 as SGHRS and CDR2 as YFSETQ. V lost 0 bases, J lost 6 bases, and 3 bases stayed unmatched. CDR3 length equals 16 residues. The CDR3 sequence: CASSLETSGRGNEQFF. The CDR3 DNA reads as TGCGCCAGCAGCTTGGAAACTAGCGGGAGGGGCAATGAGCAGTTCTTC.

This clonotype was recorded a few times. The V gene is TRBV20-1, the J gene TRBJ2-7; either TRBD1 or TRBD2 may supply D (6 bases each). The CDR3 runs to 14 residues. Germline CDR1 DFQATT, CDR2 SNEGSKA (reference sequence). V was cut by 5 bases and J by 4 bases, with 18 bases left in between. The CDR3 spells CSAGLARGEYEQYF. In DNA, the CDR3 is TGCAGTGCTGGGCTAGCGAGGGGGGAGTACGAGCAGTACTTC.

The rearrangement joins TRBV5-1 to TRBJ2-7, with D hard to call. Per germline, CDR1 SGHRS and CDR2 YFSETQ. V dropped 6 bases and J dropped 3 bases, with 13 bases sitting between them. CDR3 length: 13 amino acids. Here the CDR3 reads CASTPPLGYEQYF. The DNA of the CDR3 is TGCGCCAGCACCCCCCCCCTGGGCTACGAGCAGTACTTC.

The table lists this clonotype with many counts. This chain connects TRBV12-3 or TRBV12-4 to TRBJ1-1, with a weak D call TRBD1 (5 bases). Trimming cost V 5 bases and J 5 bases, with 18 bases left between them. The CDR3 spans 15 residues. The chain's CDR3 is CASSPRDPRGTEAFF. DNA for the CDR3: TGTGCCAGCAGTCCCCGGGACCCCCGTGGGACTGAAGCTTTCTTT.

This clonotype has ten or more counts. This sequence joins TRBV6-2 or TRBV6-3 and TRBJ2-1, with 12 bases aligning to TRBD2. V dropped 6 bases and J dropped 5; count of bases not matched to a gene: 8. Looked up from germline, CDR1 is MNHEY and CDR2 is SVGEGT. There are 16 residues in the CDR3. The chain's CDR3 is CASRTWTSGANNEQFF. The CDR3 nucleotides read TGTGCCAGCAGGACCTGGACTAGCGGGGCAAACAATGAGCAGTTCTTC.